The T cell receptor (beta chain) described here comes from a study of shared clonotypes between healthy human individuals. Findings and caveats of the study: Non-shared clonotypes showed lower generation probabilities than clonotypes common to all four donors.

Sequencing was performed with immunoSEQ multiplex PCR; in TCRdb, only in-frame clones are kept and a portion is missing. The repertoire holds about 230,000 clones, with under 80% as singletons. Per the germline V gene, CDR1 is MNHEY and CDR2 is SMNVEV (reference sequence). Trimming pared 1 base from V and 2 bases from J, leaving 16 bases between. This CDR3 spans 17 amino acids. As for this clone: What it binds is not known.

This TCR derives from a man in his thirties or forties in good health. The chain couples TRBV27 to TRBJ2-3, with D perhaps matching TRBD1 (7 bases). The sample taken for sequencing was memory CD4+ T cells sorted from blood. As for subset: CD45RA-negative fraction. The CDR3 spells CASSLWWRGPNTDTQYF. The CDR3 DNA follows: TGTGCCAGCAGTTTATGGTGGAGGGGGCCGAACACAGATACGCAGTATTTT.